Following are 14 T cell receptor beta chains from one sample sequenced in a study of T cell responses to AZD1222 COVID-19 vaccine. Data came from immunoSEQ multiplex PCR; TCRdb stores just in-frame clones and leaves some out. The data contain about 37,000 clones, more than 75% of them singletons. The sequenced sample was peripheral blood, obtained 28 days after the second AZD1222 dose. The receptors derive from an adult who received the AZD1222 COVID-19 vaccine.

This chain uses TRBV5-1 with TRBJ2-1, with D tentatively TRBD1 (6 bases). Germline assignment: CDR1 SGHRS and CDR2 YFSETQ. CDR3 length: 18 amino acids. The ends were cut back, 0 bases at V and 7 bases at J, with 23 bases in the middle. As DNA, the CDR3 is TGCGCCAGCAGCTTGGCCCATTCCTCTACGGGACAACGAAATGAGCAGTTCTTC. It specifies CASSLAHSSTGQRNEQFF.

The chain carries TRBV9 and TRBJ2-3; 9 bases line up with TRBD1. Looked up from germline, CDR1 is SGDLS and CDR2 is YYNGEE. This CDR3 has 14 amino acids. With 3 bases clipped from V and 6 bases from J, the junction kept 5 bases outside the gene matches. The CDR3 DNA reads as TGTGCCAGCAGCGCCGGACAGGGGCTTGATACGCAGTATTTT. It is translated as CASSAGQGLDTQYF.

This clone was recorded a few times. This chain connects TRBV14 to TRBJ1-1; D unclear. V was pared by 5 bases and J by 5 bases, with 12 bases between. This CDR3 has 13 amino acids. Germline V gene data show CDR1 as SGHDN and CDR2 as FVKESK. In DNA form, the CDR3 reads TGTGCCAGCAGCTATTCAGCGGGGACTGAAGCTTTCTTT. This gives the protein CASSYSAGTEAFF.

The CDR3 here is CASSYTEAFF. DNA of the CDR3: TGTGCCAGCTCGTATACTGAAGCTTTCTTT. V usage is TRBV6-5 and J usage is TRBJ1-1; D remains ambiguous. The V gene's germline CDR1 is MNHEY and CDR2 SVGAGI. The V end was cut by 8 bases, the J end by 5 bases, with 6 bases between. CDR3 length: 10 amino acids.

The chain is built from TRBV5-5 and TRBJ1-1, with D possibly matching TRBD1 (6 bases). The CDR3 is 16 residues long. The germline CDR1 and CDR2 sequences are SGHKS and YYEKEE (reference sequence). V lost 4 bases and J 1 base, leaving 17 bases between the germline ends. CDR3: CASSPFRGPENTEAFF. DNA of the CDR3: TGTGCCAGCAGCCCCTTCAGGGGTCCGGAGAACACTGAAGCTTTCTTT.

The V gene is TRBV27, the J gene TRBJ1-6, with 7 bases fitting TRBD1. The CDR3 length is 17 residues. The V gene's germline CDR1 is MNHEY and CDR2 SMNVEV (reference sequence). Trimming took 2 bases from V and 0 from J; bases not matched to a gene: 4. The DNA for the CDR3 is TGTGCCAGCAGTTTAAGGGGACAGAGCTCCTATAATTCACCCCTCCACTTT. Translated, it gives CASSLRGQSSYNSPLHF.

The chain links TRBV10-3 to TRBJ2-5, with 14 bases identical to TRBD2. J lost 4 bases, V lost 1 base, and 2 bases had no gene match. CDR3 length: 16 residues. Germline V CDR1 and CDR2: ENHRY, SYGVKD. The CDR3 sequence: CAISELTSGGAETQYF. The CDR3 coding sequence is TGTGCCATCAGTGAGTTGACTAGCGGGGGGGCAGAGACCCAGTACTTC.

The chain carries TRBV7-9 and TRBJ1-2; D possibly corresponds to TRBD1 (5 bases). CDR1 is SEHNR, CDR2 FQNEAQ, per germline (reference sequence). V was pared by 5 bases and J by 8 bases, with 9 bases between. The CDR3 spans 11 residues. DNA for the CDR3: TGTGCCAGCAGCCCCGGACACGGCTACACCTTC. Protein product: CASSPGHGYTF.

The CDR3 protein is CASKGGASMGPDTDTQYF. The CDR3 nucleotides are TGTGCCAGTAAGGGCGGCGCTTCAATGGGTCCTGACACAGATACGCAGTATTTT. The chain recombines TRBV19 with TRBJ2-3; D is unresolved. Trimming left V 7 bases short and J 2 bases short, with 25 bases between. This CDR3 spans 18 amino acids. Per germline, CDR1 LNHDA and CDR2 SQIVND (reference sequence).

This rearrangement joins TRBV6-5 to TRBJ2-7; TRBD1 is a possible D gene (5 bases). Germline CDR1 is MNHEY and CDR2 is SVGAGI. CDR3 length: 13 residues. V lost 7 bases to trimming and J lost 2 bases, with 12 bases between them. The CDR3 loop is CASNQPGTYEQYF. CDR3 DNA: TGTGCCAGCAACCAACCAGGGACCTACGAGCAGTACTTC.

V is TRBV19 and J is TRBJ2-1; D ambiguous. This CDR3 contains 16 residues. Looked up from germline, CDR1 is LNHDA and CDR2 is SQIVND (reference sequence). V shed 6 bases and J shed 2 bases, with 17 bases lying between them. The CDR3, as DNA: TGTGCCAGTAGCCCTAGTGGGTCCCTCACCTACAATGAGCAGTTCTTC. Amino acids: CASSPSGSLTYNEQFF. Variable domain in full (rest from reference TRBV19 and TRBJ2-1): DGGITQSPKYLFRKEGQNVTLSCEQNLNHDAMYWYRQDPGQGLRLIYYSQIVNDFQKGDIAEGYSVSREKKESFPLTVTSAQKNPTAFYLCASSPSGSLTYNEQFFGPGTRLTVL.

V is TRBV19 and J is TRBJ1-2; TRBD1 is a possible D gene (5 bases). CDR3 length: 13 residues. CDR1 and CDR2 (germline): LNHDA, SQIVND (reference sequence). V was pared by 6 bases and J by 8 bases, with 16 bases between. The CDR3 here is CASRTVPGFGYTF. CDR3 bases: TGTGCCAGTAGGACAGTTCCAGGTTTCGGCTACACCTTC.

The CDR3 DNA sequence: TGTGCCAGCAGCTCACAGGGGGCACATTCCCAGCCCCAGCATTTT. This gives the protein CASSSQGAHSQPQHF. The V call is TRBV7-2, the J call TRBJ1-5, with TRBD1 matching over 9 bases. The CDR3 covers 15 residues. V dropped 4 bases and J dropped 7; count of bases not matched to a gene: 8. The germline gives CDR1 SGHTA, CDR2 FQGNSA.

This clone was recorded once. The gene calls are TRBV3-1 (or the pseudogene TRBV3-2) and TRBJ1-2; D unresolved. Germline V gives CDR1 LGHDT, CDR2 YNNKEL (reference sequence). This CDR3 comprises 12 residues. V was shortened by 1 base and J by 9 bases, with 9 bases between the two germline ends. The CDR3 DNA reads TGTGCCAGCAGCCAAGTCCGCGGGAGCTACACCTTC. It yields the protein CASSQVRGSYTF.